Sequencing of this T cell receptor (beta chain) was carried out in a study of shared clonotypes between healthy human individuals. Points from the study as a whole: Naive CD4 clonotypes overlapped across a few donors at about 5.3%. Sorted-subset sequencing, rarefaction showed, was incomplete despite large depth.

Details on this clone: The antigen remains unidentified.

Those who donated were healthy HIV-negative adults, with no recent acute infections or vaccinations reported. CD4+ cells yielded CD45RA+ naive and CD45RA-negative memory subsets. Sequencing was performed with immunoSEQ multiplex PCR; in TCRdb, only in-frame clones are kept and a portion is missing. This table holds fewer than 1.6 million clones, approximately 98.5% found once. V was clipped by 3 bases and J by 3 bases; unmatched bases: 7. CDR3 length: 15 residues. Germline assignment: CDR1 SGHTA and CDR2 FQGNSA. The clonotype originates from a man younger than 40 in good health. The sequenced material came from naive CD4+ T cells sorted from blood. Subset reported: CD45RA+ positively selected. The J gene is TRBJ2-7, the V gene TRBV7-2, with 8 nucleotides matching TRBD2. The DNA of the CDR3 is TGTGCCAGCAGCTTCATGCGCGGGAGGAACTACGAGCAGTACTTC. Amino acids: CASSFMRGRNYEQYF.